This passage covers 26 T cell receptor beta chains from one sample sequenced in a study of cytomegalovirus exposure and HLA in healthy donors. The PCR had 60 Vbeta and 13 Jbeta primers. Here immunoSEQ multiplex PCR was the method, and the copy in TCRdb shows in-frame clones only, minus some. Among 150,000 to 200,000 clones, about 85% were seen once, and the ten largest hold 2% to 2.5%. Sequenced material: PBMCs. The receptors come from a man aged 18 to 29 in good health and CMV-seropositive.

The V gene is TRBV7-7, the J gene TRBJ2-5; D may be TRBD2 (6 bases). The CDR3 has 16 residues. Germline assignment: CDR1 SSHAT and CDR2 FNYEAQ (reference sequence). Trimming cost V 0 bases and J 5 bases, with 16 bases left between them. The CDR3 DNA follows: TGTGCCAGCAGCTTAGCCCTAGCGCCTGTATTTGAGACCCAGTACTTC. This encodes CASSLALAPVFETQYF.

J is TRBJ2-7 and V is TRBV7-9; D might be TRBD2 (7 bases). Deletions cut 5 bases from V and 1 base from J, with 15 bases between. The germline gives CDR1 SEHNR, CDR2 FQNEAQ (reference sequence). CDR3 length equals 15 residues. CDR3 nucleotides: TGTGCCAGCAGCCTTGGGCGGGGGCCATCCTACGAGCAGTACTTC. It yields the protein CASSLGRGPSYEQYF.

This clone has a handful of counts. This rearrangement joins TRBV30 to TRBJ2-1, with 15 bases identical to TRBD2. Germline V gene lookup returns CDR1 GTSNPN and CDR2 SVGIG (reference sequence). The CDR3 sequence is 16 residues long. With V trimmed by 2 bases and J by 9 bases, 8 bases remained unmatched. The CDR3 DNA reads as TGTGCCTGGAGTACTCGGACTAGCGGGGGGGCCGGTGAGCAGTTCTTC. Translating it yields CAWSTRTSGGAGEQFF.

CDR3 in DNA: TGCAGCGTTGAAGACCCCTTATACGAGCAGTACTTC. Amino acids: CSVEDPLYEQYF. J is TRBJ2-7 and V is TRBV29-1, with D unclear. Trimming stripped 0 bases from V and 4 bases from J, with 7 bases between. The CDR3 is 12 residues long. Germline V gene sequence: CDR1 SQVTM, CDR2 ANQGSEA.

The chain links TRBV4-1 to TRBJ1-3; TRBD1 matches 9 bases. Looked up from germline, CDR1 is MGHRA and CDR2 is YSYEKL. The CDR3 has 15 amino acids. V lost 1 base and J lost 3; bases outside the gene matches: 1. The CDR3 reads CASSQGDRDGNTIYF. Here the CDR3 DNA reads TGCGCCAGCAGCCAAGGGGACAGGGATGGAAACACCATATATTTT.

The chain is built from TRBV12-2 and TRBJ2-7; TRBD1 is the table's D call and was not checked against the DNA. TRBV12-2 is a listed pseudogene. The CDR3 has 17 residues. In DNA, the CDR3 is TGTGCAAGTCGCTTAATTCTCCGGGACAGGGGGCGTCAAAGGCAGTACTTC. Its translation is CASRLILRDRGRQRQYF.

This chain links TRBV5-1 with TRBJ2-5, with 10 bases aligning to TRBD1. The CDR3 has 21 residues. Looked up from germline, CDR1 is SGHRS and CDR2 is YFSETQ. J was trimmed by 5 bases and V by 0 bases; bases with no gene match: 22. In DNA, the CDR3 is TGCGCCAGCAGCTTGGGATTCGGGGTGGGCTCCGGGACAGGGGCCTTGGAGACCCAGTACTTC. Its protein product is CASSLGFGVGSGTGALETQYF.

About this clone: A read error may account for a junction end that differs from germline. The genes are TRBV5-1 and TRBJ2-1; weak D call: TRBD1 (5 bases). This CDR3 has 16 residues. From germline, CDR1 is SGHRS and CDR2 YFSETQ. CDR3 nucleotide sequence: TGCGCCAGCAGTTTGGGGCAGGGAATCACCTACAATGAGCAGTTCTTC. Translation: CASSLGQGITYNEQFF.

The chain links TRBV12-1 to TRBJ2-7; the table's D gene call, TRBD1, was not cross checked with the DNA. TRBV12-1 is described as a pseudogene. CDR3 size: 17 residues. CDR3 coding DNA: TGTGCCAGCAGCTCCAGCGCGGGACAGGGGCGAAGCTACGAGCAGTACTTC. It encodes CASSSSAGQGRSYEQYF.

Remarks on this clone: It is unclear where the CDR3 begins or ends on the DNA, so no DNA is shown, and the CDR3 is as TCRdb lists it. The chain joins TRBV21-1 to TRBJ2-5; the DNA was not used to check the table's D call, TRBD1. TRBV21-1 is flagged as a pseudogene. The CDR3 sequence runs 20 residues, both termini included. The CDR3 protein is CASSKNVLVVGTGAQETQYF.

The rearrangement uses TRBV5-1 and TRBJ1-5; 7 bases align to TRBD1. The CDR3 contains 15 residues. The V gene's germline CDR1 is SGHRS and CDR2 YFSETQ. The J segment lost 0 bases and the V segment lost 4 bases, leaving 4 bases of the junction unmatched. The CDR3 DNA reads as TGCGCCAGCAGCGCGACAGGGAATAGCAATCAGCCCCAGCATTTT. Amino acid sequence: CASSATGNSNQPQHF.

CDR3: CASSTGGLSTDTQYF. In DNA form, the CDR3 reads TGTGCCAGCTCAACAGGGGGCCTTAGCACAGATACGCAGTATTTT. V usage is TRBV18 and J usage is TRBJ2-3; 9 bases are shared with TRBD1. This CDR3 has 15 amino acids. Germline lookup yields CDR1 KGHSH and CDR2 LQKENI. The trim removed 5 bases at V and 0 bases at J, leaving 3 bases unmatched. Full variable domain (remainder filled in from reference TRBV18 and TRBJ2-3): NAGVMQNPRHLVRRRGQEARLRCSPMKGHSHVYWYRQLPEEGLKFMVYLQKENIIDESGMPKERFSAEFPKEGPSILRIQQVVRGDSAAYFCASSTGGLSTDTQYFGPGTRLTVL.

This chain uses TRBV23-1 with TRBJ1-2; a possible D gene is TRBD1 (5 bases). TRBV23-1 is filed as an ORF, its function uncertain. The CDR3 has 14 amino acids. The V and J ends lost 5 bases and 8 bases respectively, with 18 bases between them. The CDR3 is CASSGGRTEGGYTF. CDR3 in DNA: TGCGCCAGCAGTGGGGGGAGGACTGAGGGAGGCTACACCTTC.

This chain joins TRBV5-4 and TRBJ2-5; possibly TRBD1 for D (5 bases). The V end was cut by 0 bases, the J end by 5 bases, with 11 bases between. The CDR3 length is 14 residues. The germline CDR1 and CDR2 sequences are SGHNT and YYREEE (reference sequence). CDR3 protein: CASSLEAGLETQYF. The CDR3 nucleotides read TGTGCCAGCAGCTTGGAAGCAGGGTTGGAGACCCAGTACTTC. The whole variable domain, filled in from reference TRBV5-4 and TRBJ2-5, reads ETGVTQSPTHLIKTRGQQVTLRCSSQSGHNTVSWYQQALGQGPQFIFQYYREEENGRGNFPPRFSGLQFPNYSSELNVNALELDDSALYLCASSLEAGLETQYFGPGTRLLVL.

V and J are TRBV19 and TRBJ1-4, with D hard to call. The CDR3 has 16 residues. V was trimmed by 3 bases and J by 2 bases, leaving 13 bases between them. Germline assignment: CDR1 LNHDA and CDR2 SQIVND (reference sequence). This CDR3 is CASSMRGLATNEKLFF. DNA of the CDR3: TGTGCCAGTAGTATGAGAGGGTTGGCGACTAATGAAAAACTGTTTTTT.

This clone occurred a few times. CDR3 nucleotides: TGTGCCAGCAGTGCGGGACCGAATAGCAATCAGCCCCAGCATTTT. Encoded protein: CASSAGPNSNQPQHF. The V and J genes are TRBV6-5 and TRBJ1-5; D possibly corresponds to TRBD1 (5 bases). Between the trimmed V and J ends, which lost 5 bases and 0 bases, there was a span of 11 bases. Germline loops: CDR1 MNHEY, CDR2 SVGAGI. The CDR3 length is 15 residues.

The V call is TRBV5-6, the J call TRBJ2-2, with TRBD2 matching 12 bases. With V trimmed by 4 bases and J by 6 bases, 10 bases remained unmatched. The CDR3 is 17 amino acids. The germline V gene encodes CDR1 SGHDT and CDR2 YYEEEE. CDR3 sequence: CASSGTLAGGPSGELFF. The CDR3 DNA reads TGTGCCAGCAGCGGGACCCTAGCGGGGGGGCCGTCCGGGGAGCTGTTTTTT.

This chain links TRBV19 with TRBJ2-3, with TRBD2 matching over 8 bases. V shed 5 bases and J 1 base; nucleotides not matched to a gene: 8. The CDR3 has 16 amino acids. Germline loops: CDR1 LNHDA, CDR2 SQIVND (reference sequence). Written as DNA, the CDR3 is TGTGCCAGTAGTGACCGCGGGGGGTGGGGCACAGATACGCAGTATTTT. Protein: CASSDRGGWGTDTQYF. The full variable domain, its missing parts supplied by reference TRBV19 and TRBJ2-3, is DGGITQSPKYLFRKEGQNVTLSCEQNLNHDAMYWYRQDPGQGLRLIYYSQIVNDFQKGDIAEGYSVSREKKESFPLTVTSAQKNPTAFYLCASSDRGGWGTDTQYFGPGTRLTVL.

This chain connects TRBV6-1 to TRBJ1-2; TRBD1 matches 8 bases. The germline CDR1 and CDR2 sequences are MNHNS and SASEGT. V dropped 5 bases and J dropped 4; count of bases not matched to a gene: 6. The CDR3 has 14 amino acids. CDR3 protein: CASSPRGQGYGYTF. Written as DNA, the CDR3 is TGTGCCAGCAGTCCTAGAGGACAGGGCTATGGCTACACCTTC.

The chain employs TRBV7-3 and TRBJ2-7, with 7 bases lining up with TRBD1. CDR1 is SGHTA, CDR2 FQGTGA, per germline. The CDR3 runs to 13 residues. Germline trimming cut 6 bases from V and 6 bases from J; bases unmatched to any gene: 8. The CDR3 nucleotides are TGTGCCAGCAGTCGGGACAGTCTTGCCGAGCAGTACTTC. It yields the protein CASSRDSLAEQYF.

This clone has just a few counts. The chain employs TRBV5-4 and TRBJ2-3; TRBD1 matches 8 bases. The CDR3 loop spans 15 amino acids. Germline values: CDR1 SGHNT, CDR2 YYREEE (reference sequence). After removal of 4 bases from V and 2 bases from J, the junction contained 6 bases not matched to a gene. The CDR3 DNA reads as TGTGCCAGCAGCCAAAGGACAGGGACCACAGATACGCAGTATTTT. Residues: CASSQRTGTTDTQYF.

The rearrangement joins TRBV7-9 to TRBJ1-6, with a weak D call TRBD1 (5 bases). In germline, CDR1 is SEHNR, CDR2 FQNEAQ (reference sequence). CDR3 length equals 15 residues. Trimming removed 4 bases at V and 9 bases at J, with 16 bases between. As DNA, the CDR3 is TGTGCCAGCAGCTCCGAACCGGGGGTCGGTTCACCCCTCCACTTT. Protein product: CASSSEPGVGSPLHF. Full variable domain (missing parts from reference TRBV7-9 and TRBJ1-6): DTGVSQNPRHKITKRGQNVTFRCDPISEHNRLYWYRQTLGQGPEFLTYFQNEAQLEKSRLLSDRFSAERPKGSFSTLEIQRTEQGDSAMYLCASSSEPGVGSPLHFGNGTRLTVT.

The V and J genes are TRBV10-2 and TRBJ2-7; D may be TRBD1 (6 bases). CDR1 and CDR2 from the germline V gene are WSHSY and SAAADI. The CDR3 is 13 amino acids. With 4 bases removed from V and 6 bases from J, the gap between germline ends came to 13 bases. The CDR3 here is CASSVPGVSEQYF. CDR3 in DNA: TGCGCCAGCAGTGTCCCAGGGGTAAGCGAGCAGTACTTC.

The rearrangement joins TRBV23-1 to TRBJ1-6, with D perhaps matching TRBD1 (5 bases). TRBV23-1 is assigned to the ORF class and has an uncertain function. The CDR3 has 18 residues. V was pared by 4 bases and J by 7 bases, with 23 bases between. CDR3 DNA sequence: TGCGCCAGCAGTCTTCGAACCCGACAACAGGTTGAAAATTCACCCCTCCACTTT. Encoded protein: CASSLRTRQQVENSPLHF.

CDR3 loop: CASSKASSRVRGYTF. In DNA form, the CDR3 reads TGTGCCAGCAGCAAAGCATCTTCCAGGGTAAGGGGCTACACCTTC. This chain joins TRBV21-1 and TRBJ1-2; the D call in the table, TRBD1, was not verified against the DNA. TRBV21-1 is a listed pseudogene. The CDR3 spans 15 residues.

This chain connects TRBV29-1 to TRBJ1-2; 11 bases are a match to TRBD1. The V gene end was trimmed by 3 bases and the J gene end by 4 bases; junction bases not matched to a gene: 10. The CDR3 sequence is 16 residues long. Per the germline V gene, CDR1 is SQVTM and CDR2 is ANQGSEA. This CDR3 reads CSVDGDRGSLFYGYTF. CDR3 bases: TGCAGCGTTGATGGGGACAGGGGGTCCCTCTTCTATGGCTACACCTTC.